This TCR beta chain stems from a study of graft-versus-host responses after intestinal transplantation. Findings and limits, study-wide: Early post-transplant falls in HvG clones accompanied the peak levels of circulating GvH clones. GvH clones were found in recipient marrow; some appeared first in ileum or blood.

Sequencing used immunoSEQ multiplex PCR; TCRdb keeps in-frame clones, though not all of them. The sample records approximately 81,000 clones, 80% to 90% being singletons. This CDR3 has 16 residues. The V segment lost 3 bases and the J segment 4 bases; nucleotides outside the gene matches: 9. CDR1 is MGHRA and CDR2 is YSYEKL in the germline V gene. Note on this clone: Its antigen is not identified.

The TCR originated in a human donor who was the organ donor for an intestinal transplant. Material: unstimulated CD8+ T cells sorted from spleen or lymph node cells, obtained before transplant. This chain connects TRBV4-1 to TRBJ1-5; 7 bases map to TRBD1. The CDR3 nucleotides are TGCGCCAGCAGCCAGTCCCTTGCAGGGGGTAATCAGCCCCAGCATTTT. Its translation: CASSQSLAGGNQPQHF.